This entry features one T cell receptor beta chain sequence. The antigen remains unidentified. The CDR3 length is 16 residues. J gave up 3 bases and V 4 bases, and 10 bases lay outside the gene matches. The germline V gene encodes CDR1 SGHTA and CDR2 FQGNSA. The data were taken from a study of cytomegalovirus exposure and HLA in healthy donors. Study-wide context: There were some 120 million unique TCR beta sequences, drawn from roughly 200 million T cells, in an earlier analysis. Study-wide points: Association of a missense DCLRE1C variant with TCR beta V- and J-gene trimming was reported in a later analysis. It was about 150 TCR beta chains that were listed as cytomegalovirus-associated.

The PCR made use of 60 Vbeta and 13 Jbeta primers. Clones were read by immunoSEQ multiplex PCR, and TCRdb kept only the in-frame ones, dropping some. Of about 190,000 clones in the sample, approximately 80% were seen once. Healthy bone marrow donors made up the donor group. The sequenced sample consisted of PBMCs. The sequence was obtained from a woman aged 30 to 39 in good health and CMV-seropositive. This sequence joins TRBV7-2 and TRBJ2-7; TRBD2 aligns across 9 bases. In DNA form, the CDR3 reads TGTGCCAGCAGCTCCGCGGGGGGGAGGGCCAACTACGAGCAGTACTTC. As protein: CASSSAGGRANYEQYF.